The 21 T cell receptor beta chains given below trace back to one sample, sequenced in a study of blood T cells in healthy people across ages. The authors ran a second PCR of about 7 to 11 cycles using a sample-barcoded 5' primer and a J-beta primer mix. TCRdb re-analysed the 5' RACE reads in MiXCR, keeping a single row per CDR3 protein. The table records about 280,000 distinct CDR3 sequences, roughly 26% of them present only once. The sequenced sample consisted of blood. Receptor source: a woman in her 70s in good health.

This clonotype appeared a few times. The chain employs TRBV12-3 or TRBV12-4 and TRBJ1-1; 7 positions agree with TRBD1. V lost 3 bases to trimming and J lost 1 base; unmatched junction nucleotides: 2. The CDR3 is 14 amino acids. Written as DNA, the CDR3 is TGTGCCAGCAGTTTGGGACAGCAGAACACTGAAGCTTTCTTT. Translating it yields CASSLGQQNTEAFF.

The gene calls are TRBV6-5 and TRBJ2-5; D possibly corresponds to TRBD1 (5 bases). The CDR3 totals 16 residues. The germline V and J ends were trimmed by 4 bases and 2 bases, with 17 bases remaining between them. The germline V gene encodes CDR1 MNHEY and CDR2 SVGAGI. The CDR3 loop reads CASSSAGLGHQETQYF. Written as DNA, the CDR3 is TGTGCCAGCAGTTCCGCCGGGTTGGGGCATCAAGAGACCCAGTACTTC.

This clonotype was seen many times. V and J are TRBV7-2 and TRBJ2-3; TRBD1 is a possible D gene (6 bases). The ends were cut back, 6 bases at V and 0 bases at J, with 13 bases in the middle. CDR1 is SGHTA and CDR2 is FQGNSA in the germline V gene. CDR3 length equals 15 residues. The CDR3 spells CASSSRQASTDTQYF. CDR3 nucleotide sequence: TGTGCCAGCAGTTCGAGACAGGCTAGCACAGATACGCAGTATTTT.

The sample holds many counts of this clonotype. The chain employs TRBV3-1 and TRBJ2-7; D unresolved. V dropped 1 base and J dropped 4 bases, with 5 bases sitting between them. From germline, CDR1 is LGHDT and CDR2 YNNKEL (reference sequence). This CDR3 comprises 12 residues. The CDR3 region is CASSQARYEQYF. In nucleotides, the CDR3 is TGTGCCAGCAGCCAAGCGAGATACGAGCAGTACTTC.

This clonotype appeared a few times. The rearrangement uses TRBV28 and TRBJ2-3, with D tentatively TRBD1 or TRBD2 (5 bases each). CDR3 length equals 13 residues. V was pared by 6 bases and J by 14 bases, with 21 bases between. Germline values: CDR1 MDHEN, CDR2 SYDVKM. The CDR3 coding sequence is TGTGCCAGCAGCTATGAGGGTGGGGCCCGGTGGTATTTT. Protein sequence: CASSYEGGARWYF.

The gene calls are TRBV20-1 and TRBJ2-7; 16 positions agree with TRBD2. The V gene end was trimmed by 6 bases and the J gene end by 5 bases; junction bases not matched to a gene: 13. Germline CDR1 DFQATT, CDR2 SNEGSKA (reference sequence). This CDR3 is built from 17 residues. The CDR3 is CSALGTSGRVRRDEQYF. CDR3 DNA: TGCAGTGCCCTCGGGACTAGCGGGAGGGTCAGAAGAGACGAGCAGTACTTC.

This clonotype was recorded a few times. The V and J genes are TRBV12-3 or TRBV12-4 and TRBJ2-2; 9 bases are shared with TRBD1. The CDR3 sequence is 16 residues long. V dropped 7 bases and J dropped 2; count of bases not matched to a gene: 8. Here the CDR3 reads CASIHRDRVNTGELFF. The CDR3, as DNA: TGTGCCAGCATTCATAGGGACAGGGTTAACACCGGGGAGCTGTTTTTT.

Only a few counts were recorded for this clonotype. The chain has TRBV28 and TRBJ2-7; D perhaps matches TRBD2 (6 bases). Germline assignment: CDR1 MDHEN and CDR2 SYDVKM. The CDR3 spans 12 residues. V lost 2 bases and J 6 bases, leaving 8 bases between the germline ends. The CDR3 DNA sequence: TGTGCCAGCAGTTTACGCGGGGTCGAGCAGTACTTC. It encodes CASSLRGVEQYF.

The chain is built from TRBV6-2 or TRBV6-3 and TRBJ1-5; D remains unclear. V shed 7 bases and J shed 1 base, with 5 bases lying between them. Germline V gene data show CDR1 as MNHEY and CDR2 as SVGEGT. The CDR3 covers 12 residues. Here the CDR3 DNA reads TGTGCCAGCACCTTCAGCAATCAGCCCCAGCATTTT. Translating gives CASTFSNQPQHF.

The chain is built from TRBV28 and TRBJ2-5; 8 nucleotides align to TRBD2. Gene TRBJ2-7 matches the end of the DNA better, so the J call may be wrong. The CDR3 has 14 amino acids. In germline, CDR1 is MDHEN, CDR2 SYDVKM. Here the CDR3 reads CASSPGGKDYEQYF. CDR3 bases: TGTGCCAGCAGTCCGGGAGGGAAAGACTACGAGCAGTACTTC.

The genes are TRBV5-1 and TRBJ1-1; weak D call: TRBD1 (5 bases). The CDR3 covers 13 residues. Per germline, CDR1 SGHRS and CDR2 YFSETQ. The V end was cut by 1 base, the J end by 4 bases, with 8 bases between. The CDR3 reads CASSLRQTTEAFF. The CDR3 DNA sequence: TGCGCCAGCAGCTTGAGACAGACCACTGAAGCTTTCTTT.

This clonotype has more than one count but fewer than ten. CDR3 bases: TGTGCCAGCAGCTTAGCGGGAGTTAATGAGCAGTTCTTC. Its translation: CASSLAGVNEQFF. This chain joins TRBV11-1 and TRBJ2-7; tentatively, D is TRBD2 (5 bases). Matching the DNA end better, TRBJ2-1 makes the J call doubtful. This CDR3 comprises 13 residues. Germline CDR1 and CDR2: SGHAT and FQDESV (reference sequence).

This clonotype turned up a few times. The chain uses TRBV9 and TRBJ1-2; D remains unclear. In germline, CDR1 is SGDLS, CDR2 YYNGEE. The CDR3 is 15 amino acids. Trimming shortened V by 0 bases and J by 8 bases, and 17 bases separated the two germline ends. The CDR3 DNA sequence: TGTGCCAGCAGCGTAGAATCGATCCCGTCTTCCGGCTACACCTTC. Residues: CASSVESIPSSGYTF.

The V and J genes are TRBV20-1 and TRBJ2-5; 10 bases align to TRBD2. The DNA end favors TRBJ2-7, so the J call may be wrong. This CDR3 comprises 18 residues. Germline-derived CDR1 and CDR2 are DFQATT and SNEGSKA (reference sequence). CDR3 bases: TGCAGTGCTAGAGTGGGCCTCAGGACTAGCGGAGCCAGCTACGAGCAGTACTTC. Protein: CSARVGLRTSGASYEQYF.

This chain uses TRBV28 with TRBJ2-7; 7 bases align to TRBD2. This CDR3 has 15 residues. V shed 6 bases, J shed 4 bases, and the junction held 12 bases outside the gene matches. Germline CDR1 MDHEN, CDR2 SYDVKM. The CDR3 nucleotides read TGTGCCAGCAGCTTAGGCGCTAGCGGCCCATACGAGCAGTACTTC. Its translation is CASSLGASGPYEQYF.

The J gene is TRBJ2-1, the V gene TRBV18; 10 bases are shared with TRBD2. TRBJ2-5 explains the end of the DNA better; the J call may be wrong. The germline gives CDR1 KGHSH, CDR2 LQKENI. The CDR3 covers 15 residues. CDR3 protein: CASSPWTSGSETQYF. Here the CDR3 DNA reads TGTGCCAGCTCACCCTGGACTAGCGGATCAGAGACCCAGTACTTC.

This clonotype has only a few counts. The chain employs TRBV6-1 and TRBJ1-2, with D unclear. Looked up from germline, CDR1 is MNHNS and CDR2 is SASEGT. The CDR3 extends over 13 amino acids. V was cut by 3 bases and J by 6 bases, with 11 bases left in between. In nucleotides, the CDR3 is TGTGCCAGCAGTGATTTGCGGCCGGATGGCTACACCTTC. As protein: CASSDLRPDGYTF.

This clonotype showed up just a few times. The rearrangement joins TRBV4-2 to TRBJ2-2; maybe TRBD2 (5 bases). The CDR3 runs to 19 residues. V lost 0 bases to trimming and J lost 0 bases, with 17 bases between them. CDR1 LGHNA and CDR2 YNFKEQ come from the germline V gene. The chain's CDR3 is CASSQDIWASTTNTGELFF. CDR3 coding DNA: TGTGCCAGCAGCCAAGATATCTGGGCTAGCACCACGAACACCGGGGAGCTGTTTTTT.

The chain recombines TRBV4-1 with TRBJ2-5, with 7 bases that match TRBD2. CDR3 length equals 16 residues. J was trimmed by 5 bases and V by 4 bases; bases with no gene match: 13. Germline assignment: CDR1 MGHRA and CDR2 YSYEKL. The CDR3 DNA reads as TGCGCCAGCAGCCCGTACCGGCGGGGGTATCGGGAGACCCAGTACTTC. Translating it yields CASSPYRRGYRETQYF.

This clonotype was recorded a few times. The CDR3 reads CASSTYSQTGAFF. CDR3 DNA: TGTGCCAGCAGCACGTACAGCCAAACGGGGGCTTTCTTT. The chain links TRBV7-9 to TRBJ1-1; the D is unclear. The CDR3 length is 13 residues. Deletions cut 5 bases from V and 11 bases from J, with 18 bases between. Germline CDR1 is SEHNR and CDR2 is FQNEAQ (reference sequence). The complete variable domain, with remaining parts taken from reference TRBV7-9 and TRBJ1-1, reads DTGVSQNPRHKITKRGQNVTFRCDPISEHNRLYWYRQTLGQGPEFLTYFQNEAQLEKSRLLSDRFSAERPKGSFSTLEIQRTEQGDSAMYLCASSTYSQTGAFFGQGTRLTVV.

In this sample, this clonotype turned up a few times. The chain joins TRBV19 to TRBJ2-5; D not resolved. Germline CDR1 and CDR2: LNHDA and SQIVND (reference sequence). V was pared by 0 bases and J by 8 bases, with 4 bases between. This CDR3 has 11 residues. CDR3 sequence (DNA): TGTGCCAGTAGTATAGATCATACCCAGTACTTC. It encodes CASSIDHTQYF.